These 27 T cell receptor beta chains were sequenced from one sample in a study of blood T cell repertoires in COVID-19. TCRdb's copy holds only in-frame clones and misses some; the assay was immunoSEQ multiplex PCR. Among fewer than 250,000 clones listed, approximately 90% were seen once. Input material: peripheral blood. The receptor set was obtained from an older man with acute or convalescent COVID-19.

The V gene is TRBV5-6, the J gene TRBJ2-5; D is uncertain. The germline V gene encodes CDR1 SGHDT and CDR2 YYEEEE. Trimming stripped 3 bases from V and 5 bases from J, with 20 bases between. The CDR3 runs 16 residues. CDR3 region: CASSSPDIGLFETQYF. The CDR3 DNA follows: TGTGCCAGCAGCTCGCCAGACATCGGCCTGTTTGAGACCCAGTACTTC.

The chain is built from TRBV24-1 and TRBJ2-7; 7 bases match TRBD2. The length of the CDR3 is 15 residues. In germline, CDR1 is KGHDR, CDR2 SFDVKD. The junction had 7 bases not matched to a gene; V was cut back by 2 bases and J by 4 bases. DNA for the CDR3: TGTGCCACCAGTGATTCGGGGAGGGGTGGGTACGAGCAGTACTTC. This gives the protein CATSDSGRGGYEQYF.

The chain combines TRBV5-1 with TRBJ2-7; D unclear. This CDR3 is 11 amino acids long. Germline values: CDR1 SGHRS, CDR2 YFSETQ. Trimming removed 3 bases from V and 3 bases from J, with 4 bases in between. The CDR3 here is CASSSHYEQYF. CDR3 in DNA: TGCGCCAGCAGCTCCCACTACGAGCAGTACTTC.

CDR3 loop: CASCSEPGQGVRGYTF. The DNA for the CDR3 is TGCGCCAGCTGCTCGGAGCCGGGACAGGGGGTTCGGGGCTACACCTTC. The genes are TRBV5-1 and TRBJ1-2; 11 positions agree with TRBD1. The CDR3 contains 16 residues. Looked up from germline, CDR1 is SGHRS and CDR2 is YFSETQ. The V segment lost 7 bases and the J segment 8 bases; nucleotides outside the gene matches: 16.

The chain joins TRBV7-6 to TRBJ2-2; 12 bases match TRBD2. V dropped 4 bases and J dropped 5; count of bases not matched to a gene: 2. The CDR3 consists of 15 residues. The V gene's germline CDR1 is SGHVS and CDR2 FNYEAQ. CDR3 sequence reads: CASSSTSGSTGELFF. In DNA form, the CDR3 reads TGTGCCAGCAGCTCGACTAGCGGGAGTACCGGGGAGCTGTTTTTT.

CDR3 residues: CASSVSLGGQETQYF. CDR3 coding DNA: TGTGCCAGCAGCGTCTCTTTGGGGGGACAAGAGACCCAGTACTTC. The chain is built from TRBV9 and TRBJ2-5; a weak D match, TRBD2 (6 bases). Germline assignment: CDR1 SGDLS and CDR2 YYNGEE. V lost 2 bases, J lost 2 bases, and 13 bases lay in between. The CDR3 runs 15 residues.

The J gene is TRBJ1-2, the V gene TRBV2; 8 bases line up with TRBD1. Looked up from germline, CDR1 is SNHLY and CDR2 is FYNNEI. CDR3 length: 15 amino acids. Trimming removed 6 bases from V and 7 bases from J; junction bases left unmatched: 13. Here the CDR3 reads CASSGTGAFDGGYTF. DNA of the CDR3: TGTGCCAGCAGCGGGACAGGTGCCTTTGACGGTGGCTACACCTTC.

The sample holds a few counts of this clone. This chain connects TRBV2 to TRBJ2-1; 10 bases match TRBD2. Germline CDR1 and CDR2: SNHLY and FYNNEI. V was clipped by 9 bases and J by 3 bases; unmatched bases: 2. The CDR3 contains 13 residues. For the CDR3, the DNA is TGTGCCAGTAAGCGGGAGGGCTACAATGAGCAGTTCTTC. It yields the protein CASKREGYNEQFF.

This clone showed up just once. CDR3 DNA sequence: TGTGCCAGCAGCTTAGGCGGGAGCATCTACGAGCAGTACTTC. It yields the protein CASSLGGSIYEQYF. This chain joins TRBV5-4 and TRBJ2-7; 7 nucleotides agree with TRBD2. The germline V gene has CDR1 SGHNT and CDR2 YYREEE (reference sequence). The length of the CDR3 is 14 residues. The V and J ends lost 2 bases and 3 bases, in that order; junction bases with no gene match: 5.

This chain's CDR3 is CATASRSTGKTYEQYF. The CDR3, as DNA: TGTGCCACCGCATCTCGTAGTACAGGGAAAACCTACGAGCAGTACTTC. The V and J genes are TRBV24-1 and TRBJ2-7; the D gene is possibly TRBD1 (6 bases). V was trimmed by 9 bases and J by 2 bases, leaving 22 bases between them. CDR3 length equals 16 residues. The germline V gene encodes CDR1 KGHDR and CDR2 SFDVKD.

V is TRBV9 and J is TRBJ2-6; tentatively, D is TRBD1 (5 bases). V was cut by 3 bases and J by 2 bases, with 15 bases left in between. The CDR3 has 17 amino acids. Germline assignment: CDR1 SGDLS and CDR2 YYNGEE. Here the CDR3 reads CASSASRVQAGANVLTF. CDR3 bases: TGTGCCAGCAGCGCTTCCAGGGTACAGGCTGGGGCCAACGTCCTGACTTTC.

Many counts were recorded for this clone. This sequence joins TRBV5-8 and TRBJ1-1; D uncertain. V lost 5 bases to trimming and J lost 6 bases, with 14 bases between them. From germline, CDR1 is SGHTS and CDR2 YDEGEE. CDR3 size: 13 residues. CDR3 protein: CASRIGREAEAFF. The CDR3 nucleotides are TGTGCCAGCAGGATAGGAAGGGAGGCTGAAGCTTTCTTT.

This clone was observed a handful of times. The gene calls are TRBV5-6 and TRBJ2-2; the match to TRBD1 covers 7 bases. This CDR3 is 15 amino acids long. The germline V gene has CDR1 SGHDT and CDR2 YYEEEE. J was trimmed by 8 bases and V by 1 base; bases with no gene match: 8. CDR3 nucleotide sequence: TGTGCCAGCAGCTTGAGGGACAGTGTTGTTGGGGAGCTGTTTTTT. This codes for CASSLRDSVVGELFF.

The CDR3 reads CASSFQGPVSRNTEAFF. The CDR3 nucleotides are TGTGCCAGCAGCTTTCAGGGGCCCGTGAGTCGGAACACTGAAGCTTTCTTT. This chain uses TRBV5-4 with TRBJ1-1; possible D gene TRBD1, 6 bases. V was pared by 2 bases and J by 1 base, with 18 bases between. The CDR3 loop spans 17 amino acids. CDR1 is SGHNT, CDR2 YYREEE, per germline (reference sequence).

The V and J genes are TRBV9 and TRBJ2-1; 11 positions match TRBD2. This CDR3 comprises 20 residues. Germline CDR1 SGDLS, CDR2 YYNGEE. The trim removed 1 base at V and 1 base at J, leaving 13 bases unmatched. CDR3 bases: TGTGCCAGCAGCGTATCCTCAACCGGGGCTAGCGGGGGGTCCTACAATGAGCAGTTCTTC. Its protein product is CASSVSSTGASGGSYNEQFF.

This chain uses TRBV6-5 with TRBJ1-2; possibly TRBD1 for D (5 bases). This CDR3 contains 16 residues. Per the germline V gene, CDR1 is MNHEY and CDR2 is SVGAGI. V was pared by 0 bases and J by 8 bases, with 19 bases between. CDR3: CASSYSTRGALKGYTF. CDR3 coding DNA: TGTGCCAGCAGTTACTCGACACGTGGGGCGCTTAAAGGCTACACCTTC.

The V call is TRBV6-1, the J call TRBJ1-5; D not certain. The CDR3 extends over 16 amino acids. V was pared by 2 bases and J by 0 bases, with 11 bases between. Germline V gene data show CDR1 as MNHNS and CDR2 as SASEGT. CDR3 nucleotide sequence: TGTGCCAGCAGTGAAAAACTAAGCGGTAGCAATCAGCCCCAGCATTTT. This translates into CASSEKLSGSNQPQHF.

DNA for the CDR3: TGTGCCAGTAGTATACTTCCGGGAGGGAAGTTTGATCAGCCCCAGCATTTT. Protein product: CASSILPGGKFDQPQHF. V usage is TRBV19 and J usage is TRBJ1-5; D gene uncertain. This CDR3 has 17 residues. Germline values: CDR1 LNHDA, CDR2 SQIVND (reference sequence). Deletions cut 2 bases from V and 5 bases from J, with 19 bases between.

This chain links TRBV5-1 with TRBJ2-1; 9 nucleotides line up with TRBD2. V dropped 0 bases and J dropped 4; count of bases not matched to a gene: 8. CDR1 SGHRS and CDR2 YFSETQ come from the germline V gene. The CDR3 extends over 17 amino acids. CDR3 protein: CASSLEPSGTIYNEQFF. Written as DNA, the CDR3 is TGCGCCAGCAGCTTGGAACCTAGCGGGACCATTTACAATGAGCAGTTCTTC.

The chain carries TRBV7-2 and TRBJ2-7; 9 bases line up with TRBD1. Germline trimming cut 5 bases from V and 5 bases from J; bases unmatched to any gene: 10. CDR1 is SGHTA, CDR2 FQGNSA, per germline. This CDR3 region has 15 residues. The CDR3 DNA reads as TGTGCCAGCAGCACCGGACAGGGGATATCCCACGAGCAGTACTTC. Translated, it gives CASSTGQGISHEQYF.

This sequence joins TRBV5-4 and TRBJ1-1; 9 nucleotides align to TRBD1. The V segment lost 2 bases and the J segment 2 bases; nucleotides outside the gene matches: 7. This CDR3 spans 16 amino acids. CDR1 and CDR2 (germline): SGHNT, YYREEE (reference sequence). Written as DNA, the CDR3 is TGTGCCAGCAGCTTCGTTAACAGGGGGCGAAACACTGAAGCTTTCTTT. Its protein is CASSFVNRGRNTEAFF.

The chain has TRBV7-6 and TRBJ2-2; 7 bases are shared with TRBD2. The ends lost 3 bases at V and 1 base at J; junction bases unmatched: 5. Germline assignment: CDR1 SGHVS and CDR2 FNYEAQ. There are 16 residues in the CDR3. The CDR3 region is CASSFYGTKNTGELFF. The CDR3 region has the DNA TGTGCCAGCAGCTTCTACGGGACTAAGAACACCGGGGAGCTGTTTTTT.

The J gene is TRBJ2-1, the V gene TRBV6-5; D remains ambiguous. The CDR3 has 10 amino acids. Germline V CDR1 and CDR2: MNHEY, SVGAGI. V shed 7 bases and J shed 8 bases, with 6 bases lying between them. CDR3 residues: CASMRYEQFF. The CDR3 DNA sequence: TGTGCCAGCATGCGGTATGAGCAGTTCTTC.

The genes are TRBV7-8 and TRBJ2-2; 12 nucleotides align to TRBD2. The junction had 13 bases not matched to a gene; V was cut back by 2 bases and J by 3 bases. The CDR3 is made up of 20 amino acids. In germline, CDR1 is SGHVS, CDR2 FQNEAQ. The CDR3 reads CASSLYHSSGRAGYTGELFF. The CDR3 DNA reads as TGTGCCAGCAGCTTATATCACTCTAGCGGGAGGGCCGGATACACCGGGGAGCTGTTTTTT.

The rearrangement joins TRBV30 to TRBJ2-5, with D possibly being TRBD2 (5 bases). CDR3 length: 15 amino acids. Deletions cut 0 bases from V and 4 bases from J, with 15 bases between. CDR1 and CDR2 (germline): GTSNPN, SVGIG (reference sequence). CDR3 residues: CAWSVWGVVGETQYF. The DNA of the CDR3 is TGTGCCTGGAGTGTCTGGGGAGTGGTTGGAGAGACCCAGTACTTC.

This chain connects TRBV6-6 to TRBJ2-1, with 7 positions matching TRBD1. This CDR3 has 12 residues. V lost 7 bases to trimming and J lost 8 bases; unmatched junction nucleotides: 5. CDR1 is MNHNY, CDR2 SVGAGI, per germline (reference sequence). The CDR3 here is CASTDRVHEQFF. In nucleotides, the CDR3 is TGTGCCAGCACTGACAGGGTCCATGAGCAGTTCTTC.

The V and J genes are TRBV24-1 and TRBJ2-7; possibly TRBD1 for D (7 bases). This CDR3 has 14 amino acids. With 6 bases removed from V and 3 bases from J, the gap between germline ends came to 14 bases. The V gene's germline CDR1 is KGHDR and CDR2 SFDVKD. This chain's CDR3 is CATSTQGEDYEQYF. CDR3 in DNA: TGTGCCACCAGTACCCAGGGGGAGGACTACGAGCAGTACTTC.